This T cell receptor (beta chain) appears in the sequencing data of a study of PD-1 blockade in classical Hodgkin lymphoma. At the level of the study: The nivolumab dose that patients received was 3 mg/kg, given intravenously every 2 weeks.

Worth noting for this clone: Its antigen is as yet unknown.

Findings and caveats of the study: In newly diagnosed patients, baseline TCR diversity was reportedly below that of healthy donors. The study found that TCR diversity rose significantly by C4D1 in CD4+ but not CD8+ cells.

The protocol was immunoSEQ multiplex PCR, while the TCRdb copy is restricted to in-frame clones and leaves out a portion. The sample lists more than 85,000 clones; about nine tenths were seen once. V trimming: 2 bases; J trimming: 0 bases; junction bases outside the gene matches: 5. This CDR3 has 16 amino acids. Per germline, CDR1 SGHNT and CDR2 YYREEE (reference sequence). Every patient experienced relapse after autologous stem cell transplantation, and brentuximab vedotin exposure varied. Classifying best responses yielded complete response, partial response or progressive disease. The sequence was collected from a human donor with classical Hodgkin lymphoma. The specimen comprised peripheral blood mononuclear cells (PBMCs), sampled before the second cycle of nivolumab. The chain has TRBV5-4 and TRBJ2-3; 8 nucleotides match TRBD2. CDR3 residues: CASSFKRERSTDTQYF. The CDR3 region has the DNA TGTGCCAGCAGCTTTAAGCGGGAGAGGAGCACAGATACGCAGTATTTT.